What follows are 31 T cell receptor beta chains derived from one specimen sequenced in a study of human T cells and chemical hapten exposure. TCRdb processed the RACE reads anew with MiXCR; each CDR3 protein has one entry. The table includes about 96,000 distinct CDR3 sequences, around 9.3% detected once. Time point of the sample: patch test 2, 6 weeks after DPC sensitization. Stated treatment: therapeutic diphenylcyclopropenone sensitization with weekly scalp DPC. The sample consisted of whole blood, taken in connection with sensitization to the hapten diphenylcyclopropenone (DPC). The origin of the receptors is a woman aged 40 to 55 with alopecia areata. Some clones in this sample may be carry-over from other donors' samples.

Ten or more counts support this clonotype. The gene calls are TRBV7-9 and TRBJ1-1, with D possibly being TRBD1 (6 bases). Between the trimmed V and J ends, which lost 1 base and 8 bases, there was a span of 11 bases. The CDR3 has 13 amino acids. Germline V lookup: CDR1 SEHNR, CDR2 FQNEAQ (reference sequence). In nucleotides, the CDR3 is TGTGCCAGCAGCTTAGACAGGGAGGAGGAAGCTTTCTTT. It is translated as CASSLDREEEAFF.

CDR3 loop: CASSLDAGVTQYF. As DNA, the CDR3 is TGTGCCAGCTCACTAGACGCCGGGGTGACCCAGTACTTC. The V and J genes are TRBV18 and TRBJ2-5; possible D gene TRBD2, 5 bases. V lost 4 bases, J lost 7 bases, and 13 bases lay in between. Germline CDR1 reads KGHSH; CDR2 reads LQKENI. CDR3 length equals 13 residues.

This chain connects TRBV11-2 to TRBJ2-7; 10 bases are shared with TRBD2. Germline V gives CDR1 SGHAT, CDR2 FQNNGV. V lost 6 bases to trimming and J lost 7 bases; unmatched junction nucleotides: 21. This CDR3 contains 18 residues. CDR3 DNA: TGTGCCAGCAGTCTAGCATCGGTAGCGGGAGGCAACCCCTGGGAGCAGTACTTC. It specifies CASSLASVAGGNPWEQYF. The full variable domain, rest sourced from reference TRBV11-2 and TRBJ2-7, is EAGVAQSPRYKIIEKRQSVAFWCNPISGHATLYWYQQILGQGPKLLIQFQNNGVVDDSQLPKDRFSAERLKGVDSTLKIQPAKLEDSAVYLCASSLASVAGGNPWEQYFGPGTRLTVT.

This clonotype has a count of ten or more. The chain combines TRBV27 with TRBJ1-5, with 9 bases that match TRBD1. The CDR3 consists of 15 residues. With 3 bases clipped from V and 4 bases from J, the junction kept 4 bases outside the gene matches. Germline V CDR1 and CDR2: MNHEY, SMNVEV (reference sequence). The CDR3 loop is CASSFQTGGNQPQHF. CDR3 coding DNA: TGTGCCAGCAGTTTTCAGACAGGGGGAAATCAGCCCCAGCATTTT.

This clonotype has more than one count but fewer than ten. The chain combines TRBV20-1 with TRBJ2-1, with D maybe TRBD1 (5 bases). There are 15 residues in the CDR3. Germline V CDR1 and CDR2: DFQATT, SNEGSKA (reference sequence). With 2 bases removed from V and 0 bases from J, the gap between germline ends came to 11 bases. The CDR3 region is CSARSGQISYNEQFF. CDR3 nucleotides: TGCAGTGCTAGATCAGGGCAGATCTCCTACAATGAGCAGTTCTTC.

This clonotype was observed many times. V is TRBV7-9 and J is TRBJ2-7, with D unresolved. This CDR3 is built from 14 residues. Germline V gives CDR1 SEHNR, CDR2 FQNEAQ (reference sequence). The V gene lost 0 bases and the J gene lost 2 bases, with 8 bases spanning the gap. CDR3 DNA: TGTGCCAGCAGCTTAGCGAATCAGGCCTACGAGCAGTACTTC. This codes for CASSLANQAYEQYF. Drawing the rest from reference TRBV7-9 and TRBJ2-7, the complete variable domain is DTGVSQNPRHKITKRGQNVTFRCDPISEHNRLYWYRQTLGQGPEFLTYFQNEAQLEKSRLLSDRFSAERPKGSFSTLEIQRTEQGDSAMYLCASSLANQAYEQYFGPGTRLTVT.

This clonotype turned up a few times. The chain recombines TRBV11-3 with TRBJ2-3; 7 nucleotides agree with TRBD2. Germline values: CDR1 SGHNT, CDR2 YENEEA. The CDR3 has 15 amino acids. V lost 5 bases, J lost 6 bases, and 11 bases stayed unmatched. Here the CDR3 reads CASSPGRLARDTQYF. The CDR3 bases are TGTGCCAGCAGCCCCGGGAGGCTAGCAAGGGATACGCAGTATTTT.

This clonotype was recorded many times. V gene TRBV5-1 combines with J gene TRBJ2-1; 10 bases are a match to TRBD1. The V segment lost 4 bases and the J segment 1 base; nucleotides outside the gene matches: 2. The CDR3 length is 15 residues. Per the germline V gene, CDR1 is SGHRS and CDR2 is YFSETQ. CDR3 sequence: CASSPGQGSYNEQFF. DNA of the CDR3: TGCGCCAGCAGCCCGGGACAGGGGTCCTACAATGAGCAGTTCTTC.

At least ten counts were recorded for this clonotype. V usage is TRBV15 and J usage is TRBJ2-1; D ambiguous. Germline values: CDR1 LNHNV, CDR2 YYDKDF (reference sequence). V shed 0 bases and J shed 8 bases, with 17 bases lying between them. The CDR3 consists of 16 residues. DNA for the CDR3: TGTGCCACCAGCAGAGATATGAGACGGAGTAGGGATGAGCAGTTCTTC. Its translation is CATSRDMRRSRDEQFF.

In this sample, this clonotype turned up many times. V usage is TRBV6-1 and J usage is TRBJ1-3; D gene uncertain. The CDR3 spans 16 residues. In germline, CDR1 is MNHNS, CDR2 SASEGT. Trimming took 4 bases from V and 0 from J, leaving 13 bases between them. CDR3 bases: TGTGCCAGCAGTGGTTTCAACCAACACTCTGGAAACACCATATATTTT. Translating gives CASSGFNQHSGNTIYF.

This clonotype was recorded at least ten times. The gene calls are TRBV20-1 and TRBJ2-5; 9 bases map to TRBD2. Looked up from germline, CDR1 is DFQATT and CDR2 is SNEGSKA (reference sequence). V lost 0 bases and J lost 4; bases outside the gene matches: 3. The CDR3 loop spans 14 amino acids. For the CDR3, the DNA is TGCAGTGCTAGAGATGCTAGCGGGGCAGAGACCCAGTACTTC. As protein: CSARDASGAETQYF.

This clonotype was found many times. The chain carries TRBV27 and TRBJ2-7; D possibly corresponds to TRBD1 (5 bases). Per the germline V gene, CDR1 is MNHEY and CDR2 is SMNVEV (reference sequence). V lost 5 bases and J lost 3, with 14 bases in between. The CDR3 sequence is 14 residues long. CDR3 in amino acids: CASSKTLGRYEQYF. DNA of the CDR3: TGTGCCAGCAGTAAGACCTTGGGGCGCTACGAGCAGTACTTC.

The rearrangement joins TRBV20-1 to TRBJ1-1; D remains unclear. The CDR3 has 15 amino acids. V was trimmed by 2 bases and J by 3 bases, leaving 16 bases between them. Germline CDR1 DFQATT, CDR2 SNEGSKA (reference sequence). The CDR3 loop reads CSARHYRQTDTEAFF. The CDR3 DNA reads as TGCAGTGCTAGACACTATAGACAAACTGACACTGAAGCTTTCTTT.

This clonotype occurred a few times. The chain is built from TRBV27 and TRBJ2-7; the match to TRBD1 covers 7 bases. The ends lost 0 bases at V and 9 bases at J; junction bases unmatched: 14. Per the germline V gene, CDR1 is MNHEY and CDR2 is SMNVEV (reference sequence). The CDR3 spans 16 residues. The DNA of the CDR3 is TGTGCCAGCAGTTTATCGATCGGAGACAGGGTCACAGGGCAGTACTTC. Amino acid sequence: CASSLSIGDRVTGQYF.

In this sample, this clonotype turned up a few times. This rearrangement joins TRBV29-1 to TRBJ1-1; 8 bases agree with TRBD1. The V segment lost 6 bases and the J segment 5 bases; nucleotides outside the gene matches: 5. The CDR3 consists of 12 residues. Germline CDR1 and CDR2: SQVTM and ANQGSEA. CDR3 nucleotides: TGCAGCGTCACCAACAGGGGGACTGAAGCTTTCTTT. It is translated as CSVTNRGTEAFF.

In this sample, this clonotype turned up many times. This sequence joins TRBV29-1 and TRBJ2-3; no clear D. Trimming stripped 4 bases from V and 6 bases from J, with 11 bases between. CDR1 SQVTM and CDR2 ANQGSEA come from the germline V gene. The CDR3 contains 12 residues. In nucleotides, the CDR3 is TGCAGCGTTGTCCGCGGTTCGGATACGCAGTATTTT. Protein product: CSVVRGSDTQYF.

This clonotype has just a few counts. The chain joins TRBV18 to TRBJ2-1, with 14 positions matching TRBD2. The CDR3 has 15 residues. The J segment lost 6 bases and the V segment lost 2 bases, leaving 0 bases of the junction unmatched. Germline V gene sequence: CDR1 KGHSH, CDR2 LQKENI. CDR3 in DNA: TGTGCCAGCTCACCAGGGACTAGCGGGAGCAATGAGCAGTTCTTC. It translates to CASSPGTSGSNEQFF.

This chain uses TRBV9 with TRBJ2-2; possible D gene TRBD2, 5 bases. This CDR3 is 14 amino acids long. CDR1 and CDR2 from the germline V gene are SGDLS and YYNGEE. With 4 bases removed from V and 13 bases from J, the gap between germline ends came to 20 bases. The CDR3 DNA reads TGTGCCAGCAGCCTAAGCGAGCGCTCGGGGAGGCTGTTTTTT. This encodes CASSLSERSGRLFF.

This clonotype was recorded once. The gene calls are TRBV7-8 and TRBJ2-3; 7 bases match TRBD2. V lost 3 bases and J lost 1; bases outside the gene matches: 13. CDR1 is SGHVS and CDR2 is FQNEAQ in the germline V gene. The CDR3 length is 18 residues. DNA of the CDR3: TGTGCCAGCAGCTTCGATAAAAGCGGGATCGGCGGCACAGATACGCAGTATTTT. This codes for CASSFDKSGIGGTDTQYF.

This sequence joins TRBV4-3 and TRBJ2-6, with 8 positions matching TRBD1. This CDR3 spans 17 amino acids. Per germline, CDR1 LGHNA and CDR2 YSLEER. V gave up 6 bases and J gave up 4 bases; unmatched junction bases: 11. CDR3 sequence: CASSLSPGGAGANVLTF. CDR3 nucleotide sequence: TGCGCCAGCAGTCTTAGCCCAGGGGGCGCCGGGGCCAACGTCCTGACTTTC.

Only a few counts were recorded for this clonotype. The chain carries TRBV29-1 and TRBJ2-1, with 7 bases that match TRBD2. V lost 4 bases and J lost 3; bases outside the gene matches: 18. The CDR3 spans 18 residues. Germline CDR1 SQVTM, CDR2 ANQGSEA. The CDR3 is CSVVYGTIHHNLYNEQFF. CDR3 bases: TGCAGCGTTGTCTACGGGACTATCCACCATAATCTCTACAATGAGCAGTTCTTC.

The V call is TRBV18, the J call TRBJ2-1; tentative D call: TRBD1 (5 bases). In germline, CDR1 is KGHSH, CDR2 LQKENI. The CDR3 contains 16 residues. V was clipped by 3 bases and J by 4 bases, with 16 bases between them. CDR3 bases: TGTGCCAGCTCACCTCGGAAGACAGCAGATTACAATGAGCAGTTCTTC. It specifies CASSPRKTADYNEQFF.

This clonotype has only a few counts. The CDR3 nucleotides read TGTGCCAGCAGCACCAGCGGAGCCTCCTCCCCCGGGGAGCTGTTTTTT. Encoded protein: CASSTSGASSPGELFF. The chain is built from TRBV6-2 or TRBV6-3 and TRBJ2-2; D might be TRBD2 (5 bases). The length of the CDR3 is 16 residues. Deletions cut 6 bases from V and 6 bases from J, with 20 bases between. The germline V gene has CDR1 MNHEY and CDR2 SVGEGT.

This chain uses TRBV2 with TRBJ2-7; D might be TRBD1 or TRBD2, each matching 5 bases. Between the trimmed V and J ends, which lost 6 bases and 3 bases, there was a span of 21 bases. CDR3 length: 16 amino acids. Germline lookup yields CDR1 SNHLY and CDR2 FYNNEI. Here the CDR3 reads CASRAGTRDGLYEQYF. Here the CDR3 DNA reads TGTGCCAGCAGAGCCGGGACCCGGGATGGACTCTACGAGCAGTACTTC.

The V gene is TRBV20-1, the J gene TRBJ2-7; 8 bases agree with TRBD1. The CDR3 is made up of 14 amino acids. The trim removed 2 bases at V and 5 bases at J, leaving 8 bases unmatched. The germline CDR1 and CDR2 sequences are DFQATT and SNEGSKA (reference sequence). The CDR3 DNA is TGCAGTGCTAGACCCCGGACAGGGAAAAACGAGCAGTACTTC. It translates to CSARPRTGKNEQYF.

This clonotype was counted ten times or more. This chain joins TRBV6-2 or TRBV6-3 and TRBJ1-4; 8 nucleotides align to TRBD1. Germline CDR1 is MNHEY and CDR2 is SVGEGT. With 5 bases clipped from V and 10 bases from J, the junction kept 9 bases outside the gene matches. This CDR3 has 14 amino acids. The CDR3 DNA follows: TGTGCCAGCAGTCCGGACAGGGATCAACGAAAACTGTTTTTT. Protein: CASSPDRDQRKLFF.

This clonotype has only a few counts. The chain uses TRBV4-1 and TRBJ2-1; 7 bases line up with TRBD2. V shed 0 bases, J shed 2 bases, and the junction held 7 bases outside the gene matches. CDR3 length: 17 residues. The germline gives CDR1 MGHRA, CDR2 YSYEKL. This CDR3 reads CASSQDGAGDAYNEQFF. The CDR3 bases are TGCGCCAGCAGCCAAGATGGGGCGGGAGATGCCTACAATGAGCAGTTCTTC.

This clonotype was counted a few times. This sequence joins TRBV7-9 and TRBJ1-2, with D uncertain. Germline CDR1 and CDR2: SEHNR and FQNEAQ (reference sequence). V was trimmed by 1 base and J by 2 bases, leaving 8 bases between them. There are 14 residues in the CDR3. CDR3 sequence (DNA): TGTGCCAGCAGCTTAGTAAGCAGGAACTATGGCTACACCTTC. Its protein is CASSLVSRNYGYTF.

This rearrangement joins TRBV30 to TRBJ1-1, with 8 bases aligning to TRBD1. Germline lookup yields CDR1 GTSNPN and CDR2 SVGIG (reference sequence). CDR3 length: 13 residues. With V trimmed by 3 bases and J by 4 bases, 4 bases remained unmatched. CDR3 protein: CAWRGQVGTEAFF. CDR3 nucleotides: TGTGCCTGGAGGGGACAGGTGGGCACTGAAGCTTTCTTT.

This clonotype was counted at least ten times. This chain links TRBV14 with TRBJ1-6; D is possibly TRBD1 (6 bases). The V end was cut by 0 bases, the J end by 9 bases, with 9 bases between. The CDR3 has 14 amino acids. The germline V gene encodes CDR1 SGHDN and CDR2 FVKESK. The CDR3 here is CASSQEVGASPLHF. The CDR3 nucleotides are TGTGCCAGCAGCCAAGAGGTGGGGGCTTCACCCCTCCACTTT.

The rearrangement joins TRBV20-1 to TRBJ2-1, with D unresolved. The germline V and J ends were trimmed by 0 bases and 7 bases, with 7 bases remaining between them. The CDR3 is 12 amino acids. Germline CDR1 DFQATT, CDR2 SNEGSKA (reference sequence). The CDR3 nucleotides read TGCAGTGCTAGAGACCTCTCGAATGAGCAGTTCTTC. Translation: CSARDLSNEQFF.